These 26 T cell receptor beta chains share one sample of origin, sequenced in a study of CD8 T cells in Susac syndrome. Reverse transcription of about 0.45 to 1 ug RNA was performed with random hexamers. MiXCR was run by TCRdb on the immunoSEQ multiplex PCR reads, yielding one entry per CDR3 protein. The data hold 150,000 to 200,000 distinct CDR3 sequences, with about 93% observed a single time. Sequencing was carried out using CD4+ T cells from PBMCs. All receptors come from a human donor with multiple sclerosis.

This rearrangement joins TRBV25-1 to TRBJ1-3, with no clear D. The V end was cut by 3 bases, the J end by 0 bases, with 12 bases between. CDR3 length equals 16 residues. CDR1 and CDR2 from the germline V gene are MGHDK and SYGVNS. The CDR3 region is CASSERILGSGNTIYF. For the CDR3, the DNA is TGTGCCAGCAGTGAGAGGATTCTCGGCTCTGGAAACACCATATATTTT.

V gene TRBV2 combines with J gene TRBJ1-5; D gene ambiguous. CDR1 and CDR2 from the germline V gene are SNHLY and FYNNEI. V was shortened by 8 bases and J by 2 bases, with 19 bases between the two germline ends. This CDR3 region has 16 residues. CDR3 in amino acids: CASSKSGGSGNQPQHF. The CDR3 coding sequence is TGTGCCAGCTCAAAGTCCGGTGGGAGTGGCAATCAGCCCCAGCATTTT.

The V call is TRBV5-4, the J call TRBJ1-1, with D perhaps matching TRBD1 (5 bases). Germline CDR1 reads SGHNT; CDR2 reads YYREEE (reference sequence). The ends were cut back, 4 bases at V and 7 bases at J, with 14 bases in the middle. The CDR3 contains 13 residues. The DNA of the CDR3 is TGTGCCAGCAGCCCCGCGAGGGGCCTTGAAGCTTTCTTT. Protein sequence: CASSPARGLEAFF.

V is TRBV30 and J is TRBJ1-2; a weak D match, TRBD1 (6 bases). Germline assignment: CDR1 GTSNPN and CDR2 SVGIG (reference sequence). Deletions cut 2 bases from V and 4 bases from J, with 11 bases between. The CDR3 sequence is 13 residues long. CDR3 region: CAWSITGTYGYTF. CDR3 DNA sequence: TGTGCCTGGAGTATAACAGGGACCTATGGCTACACCTTC.

The rearrangement links TRBV5-1 to TRBJ2-2; no clear D. With 1 base removed from V and 6 bases from J, the gap between germline ends came to 7 bases. The CDR3 contains 13 residues. Germline V CDR1 and CDR2: SGHRS, YFSETQ. Written as DNA, the CDR3 is TGCGCCAGCAGCTTGCCGAGACCCGGGGAGCTGTTTTTT. It encodes CASSLPRPGELFF. Full variable domain (rest looked up from reference TRBV5-1 and TRBJ2-2): KAGVTQTPRYLIKTRGQQVTLSCSPISGHRSVSWYQQTPGQGLQFLFEYFSETQRNKGNFPGRFSGRQFSNSRSEMNVSTLELGDSALYLCASSLPRPGELFFGEGSRLTVL.

The genes are TRBV19 and TRBJ2-1; TRBD1 is a possible D gene (6 bases). Trimming removed 7 bases at V and 0 bases at J, with 16 bases between. The germline gives CDR1 LNHDA, CDR2 SQIVND (reference sequence). The CDR3 consists of 16 residues. CDR3 in DNA: TGTGCCAGTACCTCCTGGGGGCCTCCCTCCTACAATGAGCAGTTCTTC. Translating gives CASTSWGPPSYNEQFF.

The chain employs TRBV12-3 or TRBV12-4 and TRBJ2-3; D ambiguous. V dropped 5 bases and J dropped 9 bases, with 18 bases sitting between them. This CDR3 is built from 14 residues. CDR3 in DNA: TGTGCCAGCAGTATTGCCCAGGCCCCCAAGACGCAGTATTTT. This translates into CASSIAQAPKTQYF.

The V and J genes are TRBV30 and TRBJ1-3, with 7 bases matching TRBD1. This CDR3 contains 14 residues. The germline V gene encodes CDR1 GTSNPN and CDR2 SVGIG (reference sequence). V shed 0 bases, J shed 4 bases, and the junction held 3 bases outside the gene matches. The CDR3 loop reads CAWSVGQAGNTIYF. CDR3 bases: TGTGCCTGGAGTGTAGGACAGGCGGGAAACACCATATATTTT.

The chain joins TRBV5-1 to TRBJ2-1, with 11 bases lining up with TRBD2. The CDR3 is 16 amino acids. Per germline, CDR1 SGHRS and CDR2 YFSETQ. The J segment lost 9 bases and the V segment lost 4 bases, leaving 12 bases of the junction unmatched. In DNA, the CDR3 is TGCGCCAGCAGCCCCCAGATAGCGGGAGGGCCACGTGAGCAGTTCTTC. It codes for CASSPQIAGGPREQFF.

This rearrangement joins TRBV9 to TRBJ2-3; D is unresolved. The V gene lost 3 bases and the J gene lost 5 bases, with 7 bases spanning the gap. In germline, CDR1 is SGDLS, CDR2 YYNGEE. The CDR3 has 12 residues. DNA for the CDR3: TGTGCCAGCAGCGCGCTTGGAGATACGCAGTATTTT. This sequence encodes CASSALGDTQYF.

The V and J genes are TRBV20-1 and TRBJ1-2, with 8 bases identical to TRBD1. This CDR3 is 14 amino acids long. Germline trimming cut 3 bases from V and 4 bases from J; bases unmatched to any gene: 7. Germline CDR1 DFQATT, CDR2 SNEGSKA (reference sequence). The CDR3: CSASPGTGGYGYTF. The CDR3 nucleotides are TGCAGTGCTAGCCCTGGGACAGGCGGCTATGGCTACACCTTC.

V gene TRBV7-2 combines with J gene TRBJ2-5, with 9 bases aligning to TRBD2. The V gene end was trimmed by 1 base and the J gene end by 5 bases; junction bases not matched to a gene: 5. CDR1 SGHTA and CDR2 FQGNSA come from the germline V gene. This CDR3 spans 15 amino acids. The CDR3 here is CASSLVAGGLETQYF. CDR3 nucleotide sequence: TGTGCCAGCAGCTTAGTCGCGGGGGGGCTGGAGACCCAGTACTTC.

This chain links TRBV12-3 or TRBV12-4 with TRBJ2-6; D may correspond to TRBD1 or TRBD2 (5 bases each). With 8 bases removed from V and 4 bases from J, the gap between germline ends came to 18 bases. The CDR3 has 16 residues. CDR3 nucleotide sequence: TGTGCCAGCGGACAAATGTGGGACGCCGGGGCCAACGTCCTGACTTTC. Encoded protein: CASGQMWDAGANVLTF.

This rearrangement joins TRBV7-2 to TRBJ1-2; 7 bases fit TRBD1. Trimming cost V 4 bases and J 5 bases; bases outside gene matches: 13. This CDR3 has 16 amino acids. CDR1 and CDR2 from the germline V gene are SGHTA and FQGNSA. As DNA, the CDR3 is TGTGCCAGCAGCTCAACCTCTGGGACAGCCCGTTATGGCTACACCTTC. Protein: CASSSTSGTARYGYTF.

The V call is TRBV11-2, the J call TRBJ2-3, with a possible D match to TRBD1 (6 bases). The V end was cut by 5 bases, the J end by 2 bases, with 17 bases between. CDR3 size: 16 residues. Germline V gene sequence: CDR1 SGHAT, CDR2 FQNNGV. CDR3 residues: CASSQRVGTYTDTQYF. The CDR3 DNA is TGTGCCAGCAGCCAAAGAGTCGGGACATACACAGATACGCAGTATTTT.

This clonotype is a singleton in its sample. The V gene is TRBV30, the J gene TRBJ2-7; 8 bases are shared with TRBD1. Germline values: CDR1 GTSNPN, CDR2 SVGIG (reference sequence). Germline trimming cut 6 bases from V and 1 base from J; bases unmatched to any gene: 5. CDR3 length equals 13 residues. Here the CDR3 DNA reads TGTGCCTGCCAGGGGGCAGGGTCCTACGAGCAGTACTTC. Translated: CACQGAGSYEQYF.

The V gene is TRBV20-1, the J gene TRBJ2-3; no firm D call. The CDR3 loop spans 11 amino acids. The germline V gene has CDR1 DFQATT and CDR2 SNEGSKA (reference sequence). V was trimmed by 5 bases and J by 0 bases, leaving 3 bases between them. CDR3 in amino acids: CSAGSTDTQYF. DNA of the CDR3: TGCAGTGCTGGGAGCACAGATACGCAGTATTTT.

This sequence joins TRBV6-5 and TRBJ1-2; D unresolved. Trimming cost V 0 bases and J 4 bases, with 6 bases left between them. CDR1 is MNHEY, CDR2 SVGAGI, per germline. The CDR3 is 13 amino acids. CDR3: CASSYSLGYGYTF. The CDR3 nucleotides read TGTGCCAGCAGTTACTCTCTCGGCTATGGCTACACCTTC.

This clonotype appeared a few times. The chain uses TRBV30 and TRBJ2-3, with 9 nucleotides matching TRBD2. The CDR3 sequence is 13 residues long. Germline V gene data show CDR1 as GTSNPN and CDR2 as SVGIG (reference sequence). V lost 3 bases, J lost 3 bases, and 1 base stayed unmatched. The CDR3 DNA follows: TGTGCCTGGAGGACTAGCGGTACAGATACGCAGTATTTT. Protein product: CAWRTSGTDTQYF.

J is TRBJ2-6 and V is TRBV13; D is unclear. The V and J ends lost 3 bases and 0 bases respectively, with 21 bases between them. Germline CDR1 and CDR2: PRHDT and FYEKMQ (reference sequence). The CDR3 sequence is 20 residues long. Written as DNA, the CDR3 is TGTGCCAGCAGCTTCGAAGGCCTCAACCCACCGAGCTCTGGGGCCAACGTCCTGACTTTC. Amino acids: CASSFEGLNPPSSGANVLTF.

V is TRBV6-5 and J is TRBJ2-3; D not certain. CDR3 length equals 17 residues. Between the trimmed V and J ends, which lost 0 bases and 0 bases, there was a span of 13 bases. CDR1 and CDR2 (germline): MNHEY, SVGAGI. Written as DNA, the CDR3 is TGTGCCAGCAGTTACTCTGGCATCATGACTAGCACAGATACGCAGTATTTT. It specifies CASSYSGIMTSTDTQYF.

The chain employs TRBV2 and TRBJ1-5, with D tentatively TRBD1 (6 bases). V lost 5 bases, J lost 5 bases, and 13 bases lay in between. The length of the CDR3 is 14 residues. CDR1 is SNHLY and CDR2 is FYNNEI in the germline V gene. The CDR3 reads CASSQTGPDQPQHF. As DNA, the CDR3 is TGTGCCAGCAGTCAAACAGGGCCCGATCAGCCCCAGCATTTT.

The V gene is TRBV12-3 or TRBV12-4, the J gene TRBJ1-2, with D unclear. This CDR3 is built from 14 residues. V lost 1 base to trimming and J lost 4 bases, with 10 bases between them. The CDR3 reads CASSLEVTSYGYTF. The CDR3 DNA reads TGTGCCAGCAGTTTAGAGGTGACTAGCTATGGCTACACCTTC.

V gene TRBV5-1 combines with J gene TRBJ2-7, with 7 nucleotides matching TRBD1. The germline V gene has CDR1 SGHRS and CDR2 YFSETQ. V gave up 5 bases and J gave up 0 bases; unmatched junction bases: 8. The length of the CDR3 is 15 residues. This CDR3 is CASRTRTGHSYEQYF. CDR3 bases: TGCGCCAGCAGAACTCGGACAGGTCACTCCTACGAGCAGTACTTC.

This sequence joins TRBV6-2 or TRBV6-3 and TRBJ1-1; D not certain. Per the germline V gene, CDR1 is MNHEY and CDR2 is SVGEGT. The CDR3 is made up of 14 amino acids. Trimming left V 5 bases short and J 5 bases short, with 15 bases between. The CDR3 region has the DNA TGTGCCAGCAGTAGCCAGACCGTGGGGACTGAAGCTTTCTTT. Amino acids: CASSSQTVGTEAFF.

DNA for the CDR3: TGTGCCAGCAGTGCACAGACAGGGGACTATGGCTACACCTTC. It is translated as CASSAQTGDYGYTF. The J gene is TRBJ1-2, the V gene TRBV12-3 or TRBV12-4; 8 bases line up with TRBD1. V shed 5 bases and J 3 bases; nucleotides not matched to a gene: 5. CDR3 length: 14 residues.